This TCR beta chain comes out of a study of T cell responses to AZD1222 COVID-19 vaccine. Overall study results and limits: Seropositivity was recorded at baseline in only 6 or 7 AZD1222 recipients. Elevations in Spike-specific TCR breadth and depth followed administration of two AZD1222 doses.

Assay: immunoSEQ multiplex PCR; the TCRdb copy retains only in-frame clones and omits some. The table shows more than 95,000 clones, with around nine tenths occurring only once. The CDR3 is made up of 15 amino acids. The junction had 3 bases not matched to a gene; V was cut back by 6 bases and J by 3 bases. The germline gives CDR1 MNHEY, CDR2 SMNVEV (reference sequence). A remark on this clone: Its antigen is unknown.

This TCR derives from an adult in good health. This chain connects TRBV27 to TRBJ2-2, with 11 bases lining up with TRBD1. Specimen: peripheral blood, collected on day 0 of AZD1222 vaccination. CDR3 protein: CASSRDRGYTGELFF. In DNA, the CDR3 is TGTGCCAGCAGCCGGGACAGGGGGTACACCGGGGAGCTGTTTTTT.